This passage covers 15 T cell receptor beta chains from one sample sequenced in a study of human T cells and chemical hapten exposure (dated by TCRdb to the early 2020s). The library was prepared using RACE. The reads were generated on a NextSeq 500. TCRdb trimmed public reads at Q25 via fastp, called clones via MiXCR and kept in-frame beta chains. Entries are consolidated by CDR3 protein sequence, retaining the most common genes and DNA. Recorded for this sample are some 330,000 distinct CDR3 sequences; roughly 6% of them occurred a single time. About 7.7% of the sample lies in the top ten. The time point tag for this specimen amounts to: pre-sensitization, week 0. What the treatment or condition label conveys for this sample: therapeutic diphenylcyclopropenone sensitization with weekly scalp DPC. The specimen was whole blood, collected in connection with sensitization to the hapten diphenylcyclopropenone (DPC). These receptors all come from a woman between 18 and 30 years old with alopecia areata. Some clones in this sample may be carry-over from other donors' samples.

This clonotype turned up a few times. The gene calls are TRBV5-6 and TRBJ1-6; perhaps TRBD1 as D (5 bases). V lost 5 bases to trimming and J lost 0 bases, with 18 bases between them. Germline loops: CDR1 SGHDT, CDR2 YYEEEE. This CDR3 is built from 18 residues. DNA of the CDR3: TGTGCCAGCAGTTTTGGGACGGGACTCTTCTCCTATAATTCACCCCTCCACTTT. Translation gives CASSFGTGLFSYNSPLHF.

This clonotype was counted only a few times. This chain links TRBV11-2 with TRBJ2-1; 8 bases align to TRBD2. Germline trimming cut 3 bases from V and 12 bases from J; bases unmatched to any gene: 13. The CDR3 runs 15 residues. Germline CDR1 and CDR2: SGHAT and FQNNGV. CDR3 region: CASSLGRGANGPQFF. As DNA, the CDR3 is TGTGCCAGCAGCTTGGGGCGGGGGGCCAACGGCCCGCAGTTCTTC.

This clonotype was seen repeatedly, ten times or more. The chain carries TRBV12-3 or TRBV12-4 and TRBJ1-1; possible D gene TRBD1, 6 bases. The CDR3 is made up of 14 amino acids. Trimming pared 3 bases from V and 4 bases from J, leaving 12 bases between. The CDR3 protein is CASSFGGSVTEAFF. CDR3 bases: TGTGCCAGCAGTTTCGGGGGCAGCGTCACTGAAGCTTTCTTT.

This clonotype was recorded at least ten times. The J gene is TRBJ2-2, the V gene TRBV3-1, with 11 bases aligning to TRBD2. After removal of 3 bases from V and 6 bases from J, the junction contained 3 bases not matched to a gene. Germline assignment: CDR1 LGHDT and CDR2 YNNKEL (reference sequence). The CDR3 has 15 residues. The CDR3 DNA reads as TGTGCCAGCAGCCATACTAGCGGGGGAGCCGGGGAGCTGTTTTTT. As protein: CASSHTSGGAGELFF.

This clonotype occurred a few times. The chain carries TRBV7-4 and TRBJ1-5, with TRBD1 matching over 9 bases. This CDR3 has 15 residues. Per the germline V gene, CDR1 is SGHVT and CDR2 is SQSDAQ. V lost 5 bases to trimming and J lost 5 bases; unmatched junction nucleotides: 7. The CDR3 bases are TGTGCCAGCAGCCCCGGACAGGGGTCACATCAGCCCCAGCATTTT. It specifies CASSPGQGSHQPQHF.

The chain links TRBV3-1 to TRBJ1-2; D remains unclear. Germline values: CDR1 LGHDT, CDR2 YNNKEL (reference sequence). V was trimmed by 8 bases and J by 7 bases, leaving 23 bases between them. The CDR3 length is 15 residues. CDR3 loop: CASGFRTGPRLGYTF. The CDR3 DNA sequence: TGTGCCAGCGGTTTCCGGACCGGACCAAGACTTGGCTACACCTTC.

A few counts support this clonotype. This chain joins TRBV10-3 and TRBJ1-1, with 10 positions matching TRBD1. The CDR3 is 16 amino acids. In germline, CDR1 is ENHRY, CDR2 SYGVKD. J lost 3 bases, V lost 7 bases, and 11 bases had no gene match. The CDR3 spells CAIKPGQGPLDTEAFF. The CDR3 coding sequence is TGTGCCATCAAACCGGGACAGGGGCCTTTGGACACTGAAGCTTTCTTT.

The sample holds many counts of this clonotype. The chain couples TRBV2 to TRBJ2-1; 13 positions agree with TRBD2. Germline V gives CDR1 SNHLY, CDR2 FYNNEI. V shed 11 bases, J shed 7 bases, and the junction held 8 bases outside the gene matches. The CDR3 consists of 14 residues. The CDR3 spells CAGVGLAGRNEQFF. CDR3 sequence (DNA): TGTGCCGGAGTGGGACTAGCGGGGAGAAATGAGCAGTTCTTC.

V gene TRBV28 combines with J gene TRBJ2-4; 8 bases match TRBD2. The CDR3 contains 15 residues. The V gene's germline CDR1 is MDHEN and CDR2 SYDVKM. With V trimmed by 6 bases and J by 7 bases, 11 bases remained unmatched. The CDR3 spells CASRRSGGLPNIQYF. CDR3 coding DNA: TGTGCCAGCAGGCGATCGGGGGGGCTACCGAACATTCAGTACTTC.

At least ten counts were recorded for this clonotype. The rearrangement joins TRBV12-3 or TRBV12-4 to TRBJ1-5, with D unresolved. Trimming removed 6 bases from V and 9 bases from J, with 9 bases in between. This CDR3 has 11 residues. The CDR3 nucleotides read TGTGCCAGCAGCGTGGGGTGGCCCCAGCATTTT. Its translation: CASSVGWPQHF.

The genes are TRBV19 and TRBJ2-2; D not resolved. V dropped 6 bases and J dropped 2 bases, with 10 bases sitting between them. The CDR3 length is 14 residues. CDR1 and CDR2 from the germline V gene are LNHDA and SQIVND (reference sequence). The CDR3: CASRSAVNTGELFF. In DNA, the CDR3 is TGTGCCAGTAGATCGGCGGTTAACACCGGGGAGCTGTTTTTT.

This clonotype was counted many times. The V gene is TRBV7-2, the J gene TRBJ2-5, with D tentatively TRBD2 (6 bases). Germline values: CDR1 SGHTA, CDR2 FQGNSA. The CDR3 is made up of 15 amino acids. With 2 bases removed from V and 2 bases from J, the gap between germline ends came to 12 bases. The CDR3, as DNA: TGTGCCAGCAGCTTACTTGGCGGGGTACAAGAGACCCAGTACTTC. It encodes CASSLLGGVQETQYF.

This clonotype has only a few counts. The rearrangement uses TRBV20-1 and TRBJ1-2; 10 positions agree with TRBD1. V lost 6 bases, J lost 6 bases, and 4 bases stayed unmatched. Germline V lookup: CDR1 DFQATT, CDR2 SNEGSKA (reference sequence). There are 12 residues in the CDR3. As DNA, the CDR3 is TGCAGTGCATCGGACAGGGGGGATGGCTACACCTTC. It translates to CSASDRGDGYTF.

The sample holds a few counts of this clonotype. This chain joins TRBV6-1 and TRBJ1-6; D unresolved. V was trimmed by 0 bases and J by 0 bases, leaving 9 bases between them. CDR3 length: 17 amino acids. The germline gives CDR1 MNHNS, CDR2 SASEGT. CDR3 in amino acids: CASSEAVGSSYNSPLHF. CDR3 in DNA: TGTGCCAGCAGTGAAGCTGTGGGGAGCTCCTATAATTCACCCCTCCACTTT.

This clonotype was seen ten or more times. The CDR3 sequence: CASRSGSNNEQFF. The CDR3 DNA is TGTGCCAGCAGGTCTGGGTCTAACAATGAGCAGTTCTTC. The chain uses TRBV2 and TRBJ2-1, with D uncertain. The CDR3 contains 13 residues. Germline V gene data show CDR1 as SNHLY and CDR2 as FYNNEI. V lost 6 bases, J lost 5 bases, and 11 bases lay in between.